Listed below are T cell receptor beta chains from one sample, sequenced in a study of OX40 agonist ivuxolimab in advanced cancers. Generated by immunoSEQ multiplex PCR, the TCRdb table keeps only in-frame clones and is missing some. The sample has under 95,000 clones; around 88% are singletons. The sample was CD4+ or CD8+ T cells sorted from blood, taken in a trial of the OX40 agonist ivuxolimab. All receptors come from an adult with an advanced solid tumor such as melanoma, head and neck, liver or kidney cancer. Each CDR3 is given with its conserved first and last residue. Where a row states a size, it is once, few, many or the class of an expanded clone; other rows omit it.

clone size,J gene,CDR3 length,V gene,CDR3 protein
-,TRBJ1-5,14,TRBV19,CASSTGSRIQPQHF
-,TRBJ2-3,13,TRBV7-3,CASSFGVTDTQYF
-,TRBJ2-4,16,TRBV19,CASSIRQGLAKNIQYF
few,TRBJ2-1,15,TRBV6-4,CASSDSTSGGDEQFF
once,TRBJ1-4,13,TRBV11-2,CASSSGRNEKLFF
-,TRBJ2-5,12,TRBV5-1,CASSLIRETQYF
-,TRBJ1-5,15,TRBV28,CASSSAGTLNQPQHF
-,TRBJ2-3,14,TRBV9,CASGGLAVTDTQYF
-,TRBJ1-2,14,TRBV21-1,CASRVGRTNYGYTF
few,TRBJ1-6,13,TRBV30,CAWTRDRVTPLHF
-,TRBJ2-5,15,TRBV30,CAWSVKEGIQETQYF
-,TRBJ1-1,15,TRBV27,CASTSGDPGNSEAFF
once,TRBJ1-3,13,TRBV9,CASSTNIGNTIYF
once,TRBJ2-2,15,TRBV7-3,CASSFQSTNTGELFF
-,TRBJ1-1,17,TRBV5-1,CASSLASTGGMNTEAFF
-,TRBJ2-7,14,TRBV6-5,CASSYGGRGHEQYF
-,TRBJ2-4,11,TRBV11-1,CASSLGDIQYF
-,TRBJ2-4,14,TRBV6-4,CASSPEKGRNIQYF
-,TRBJ2-1,16,TRBV7-3,CASSLEAVRGYNEQFF
-,TRBJ1-1,15,TRBV7-8,CASSLVGTGNTEAFF
-,TRBJ2-1,16,TRBV14,CASSSRTGARYGEQFF
-,TRBJ2-2,15,TRBV5-4,CASSLGGGNTGELFF
-,TRBJ1-6,16,TRBV2,CASSRQRGDYNSPLHF
-,TRBJ1-1,13,TRBV30,CAWSAMRDTEAFF
-,TRBJ1-2,12,TRBV5-1,CASSLGVYGYTF
-,TRBJ2-1,11,TRBV7-9,CASSFQSEQFF
few,TRBJ1-1,12,TRBV25-1,CASSSGYTEAFF
-,TRBJ1-3,16,TRBV4-2,CASSQLTGESGNTIYF
-,TRBJ2-1,15,TRBV11-2,CASSLDRLGVNEQFF
-,TRBJ1-1,14,TRBV15,CATSRETVNPKAFF
once,TRBJ1-2,15,TRBV29-1,CSSRTGAGLDYGYTF
-,TRBJ2-1,16,TRBV2,CASSGLWTGGDNEQFF
once,TRBJ2-2,15,TRBV6-4,CASSVNDGDTGELFF
few,TRBJ2-3,14,TRBV27,CASSRRDATDTQYF
few,TRBJ1-1,16,TRBV11-1,CASSTGTGYMNTEAFF
-,TRBJ1-3,15,TRBV9,CASSAYRDAGNTIYF
few,TRBJ1-1,13,TRBV6-1,CASSLQGYTEAFF
-,TRBJ2-5,13,TRBV6-6,CASSRSGEETQYF
-,TRBJ2-1,15,TRBV6-1,CASSEIGIQGNEQFF
-,TRBJ1-4,15,TRBV7-9,CASSITGATNEKLFF
-,TRBJ1-3,16,TRBV10-2,CASSGPGTSIGNTIYF
-,TRBJ1-1,13,TRBV5-5,CASSRSMNTEAFF
-,TRBJ2-7,14,TRBV7-2,CASSPRPIAYEQYF
-,TRBJ2-7,14,TRBV7-6,CASSRTGNDGEQYF
-,TRBJ2-2,15,TRBV5-5,CASSLGRGRDGELFF
-,TRBJ2-1,16,TRBV7-3,CASSFGALGDRNEQFF
-,TRBJ2-5,14,TRBV11-1,CASSLDPGAETQYF
-,TRBJ1-4,16,TRBV30,CAGRDRTLATNEKLFF
-,TRBJ1-4,14,TRBV19,CASSIGTGVGKLFF
once,TRBJ2-2,14,TRBV6-5,CASSYSRRTGELFF
-,TRBJ2-1,14,TRBV14,CASSRENSYNEQFF